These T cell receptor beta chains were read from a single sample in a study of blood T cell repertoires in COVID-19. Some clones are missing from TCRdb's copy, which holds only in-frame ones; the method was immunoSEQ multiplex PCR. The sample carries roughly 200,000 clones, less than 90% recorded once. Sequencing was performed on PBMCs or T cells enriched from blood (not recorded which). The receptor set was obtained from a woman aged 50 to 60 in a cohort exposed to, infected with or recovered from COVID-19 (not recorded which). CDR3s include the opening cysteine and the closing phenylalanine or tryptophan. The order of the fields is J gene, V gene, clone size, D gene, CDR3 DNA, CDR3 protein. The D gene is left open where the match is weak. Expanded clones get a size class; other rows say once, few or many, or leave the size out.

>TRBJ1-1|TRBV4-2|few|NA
TGTGCCAGCAGCCAAGACCCAGGCTTGGAAGCTTTCTTT
CASSQDPGLEAFF
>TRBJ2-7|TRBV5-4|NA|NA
TGTGCCAGCCGGACAGACTCCTACGAGCAGTACTTC
CASRTDSYEQYF
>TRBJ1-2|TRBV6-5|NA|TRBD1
TGTGCCAGCAGTTACTCCGGATCTGGGACAGTGTATGGCTACACCTTC
CASSYSGSGTVYGYTF
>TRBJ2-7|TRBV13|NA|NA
TGTGCCAGCAGCTTGGCACGGAGCTCCTACGAGCAGTACTTC
CASSLARSSYEQYF
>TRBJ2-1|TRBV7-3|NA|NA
TGTGCCAGCAGCCAAAGAAAGGGGGACTACAATGAGCAGTTCTTC
CASSQRKGDYNEQFF
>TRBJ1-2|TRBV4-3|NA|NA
TGCGCCAGCAGCCAAGAGCAGACAGGAGCGCTTGGCTACACCTTC
CASSQEQTGALGYTF
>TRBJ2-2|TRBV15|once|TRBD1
TGTGCCACCAGCGAGGGGGCCGCACAGGGTTGGCCAGGGGAGCTGTTTTTT
CATSEGAAQGWPGELFF
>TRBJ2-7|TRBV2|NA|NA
TGTGCCAGCAGCCCAAAAACCTATATCTACGAGCAGTACTTC
CASSPKTYIYEQYF
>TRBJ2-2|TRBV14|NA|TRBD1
TGTGCCAGCAGCGCCCAGGGGGCCGGGGAGCTGTTTTTT
CASSAQGAGELFF
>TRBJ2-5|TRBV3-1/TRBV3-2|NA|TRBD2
TGTGCCAGCAGCCGCGAACTAGCGACCGCCCAAGAGACCCAGTACTTC
CASSRELATAQETQYF
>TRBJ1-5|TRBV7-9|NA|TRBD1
TGTGCCAGCAGCTTAAATCCTGTTAGGGGGCGGGCCCTCGAAACCCCCCAGCATTTT
CASSLNPVRGRALETPQHF